What follows are 28 T cell receptor beta chains derived from one specimen sequenced in a study of blood T cell repertoires in COVID-19. Sequencing used immunoSEQ multiplex PCR; TCRdb keeps in-frame clones, though not all of them. The data show about 40,000 clones, approximately 86% seen once. The sample was peripheral blood. All receptors derive from a woman in her 70s with acute or convalescent COVID-19.

This rearrangement joins TRBV10-3 to TRBJ1-2; maybe TRBD1 (6 bases). The germline V gene encodes CDR1 ENHRY and CDR2 SYGVKD. The ends were cut back, 7 bases at V and 3 bases at J, with 12 bases in the middle. The CDR3 has 13 amino acids. CDR3 loop: CAINGGAHYGYTF. CDR3 coding DNA: TGTGCCATCAATGGGGGGGCTCACTATGGCTACACCTTC.

The chain carries TRBV9 and TRBJ1-3, with 7 bases that match TRBD1. Germline assignment: CDR1 SGDLS and CDR2 YYNGEE. V lost 3 bases and J lost 4; bases outside the gene matches: 4. The CDR3 runs 14 residues. CDR3 loop: CASSAGTAGNTIYF. The CDR3, as DNA: TGTGCCAGCAGCGCCGGGACAGCCGGAAACACCATATATTTT.

The rearrangement links TRBV5-1 to TRBJ2-7; possible D gene TRBD1, 5 bases. This CDR3 is 16 amino acids long. CDR1 is SGHRS, CDR2 YFSETQ, per germline. Between the trimmed V and J ends, which lost 0 bases and 1 base, there was a span of 14 bases. The DNA for the CDR3 is TGCGCCAGCAGCTTGGATGGCAGGGCGATTTCCTACGAGCAGTACTTC. Protein product: CASSLDGRAISYEQYF.

This chain uses TRBV7-2 with TRBJ1-4; a weak D match, TRBD1 (5 bases). Trimming left V 2 bases short and J 0 bases short, with 7 bases between. The CDR3 is 15 residues long. The germline V gene has CDR1 SGHTA and CDR2 FQGNSA. Here the CDR3 DNA reads TGTGCCAGCAGCTTAAAAGGGGCAACTAATGAAAAACTGTTTTTT. This gives the protein CASSLKGATNEKLFF.

This chain uses TRBV27 with TRBJ2-7, with 10 bases matching TRBD2. Germline trimming cut 5 bases from V and 5 bases from J; bases unmatched to any gene: 15. This CDR3 has 17 amino acids. Germline lookup yields CDR1 MNHEY and CDR2 SMNVEV (reference sequence). CDR3 coding DNA: TGTGCCAGCAGTCTCAGCGGTAGCGGGAGGTCGGCGGACGAGCAGTACTTC. Translated: CASSLSGSGRSADEQYF.

The chain employs TRBV19 and TRBJ1-5; the match to TRBD1 covers 7 bases. Trimming took 8 bases from V and 6 from J; bases not matched to a gene: 13. Germline-derived CDR1 and CDR2 are LNHDA and SQIVND (reference sequence). This CDR3 contains 15 residues. CDR3 sequence reads: CASSQNRGGVQPQHF. As DNA, the CDR3 is TGTGCCAGTTCCCAAAACAGGGGCGGGGTTCAGCCCCAGCATTTT. The variable domain in full, with the rest retrieved from reference TRBV19 and TRBJ1-5, is DGGITQSPKYLFRKEGQNVTLSCEQNLNHDAMYWYRQDPGQGLRLIYYSQIVNDFQKGDIAEGYSVSREKKESFPLTVTSAQKNPTAFYLCASSQNRGGVQPQHFGDGTRLSIL.

V gene TRBV27 combines with J gene TRBJ1-5; 9 bases fit TRBD1. Germline V gene lookup returns CDR1 MNHEY and CDR2 SMNVEV (reference sequence). CDR3 length equals 16 residues. The ends lost 5 bases at V and 7 bases at J; junction bases unmatched: 12. CDR3 DNA: TGTGCCAGCAGTACAAGCACAGGGGGCGCAGGACAGCCCCAGCATTTT. This codes for CASSTSTGGAGQPQHF.

The chain joins TRBV28 to TRBJ2-2, with 13 bases fitting TRBD2. CDR3 length: 22 amino acids. Germline CDR1 is MDHEN and CDR2 is SYDVKM. Trimming cost V 4 bases and J 3 bases; bases outside gene matches: 20. This chain's CDR3 is CASSSQLAGGPPGWADTGELFF. CDR3 bases: TGTGCCAGCAGTTCCCAACTAGCGGGAGGGCCGCCCGGGTGGGCCGACACCGGGGAGCTGTTTTTT.

The chain carries TRBV27 and TRBJ2-2; 7 bases map to TRBD2. The trim removed 3 bases at V and 2 bases at J, leaving 9 bases unmatched. Germline V gene sequence: CDR1 MNHEY, CDR2 SMNVEV (reference sequence). The CDR3 consists of 17 residues. The CDR3 is CASSFSRTRLNTGELFF. As DNA, the CDR3 is TGTGCCAGCAGTTTTTCCCGGACTAGACTTAACACCGGGGAGCTGTTTTTT.

This sequence joins TRBV6-6 and TRBJ1-6; TRBD1 is a possible D gene (5 bases). Germline loops: CDR1 MNHNY, CDR2 SVGAGI (reference sequence). Trimming left V 6 bases short and J 2 bases short, with 11 bases between. The CDR3 extends over 15 amino acids. The CDR3 spells CASSPGFTYNSPLHF. The DNA of the CDR3 is TGTGCCAGCAGCCCAGGGTTCACCTATAATTCACCCCTCCACTTT.

This chain links TRBV29-1 with TRBJ1-6; D uncertain. CDR3 length: 14 residues. The V end lost 5 bases, the J end lost 0 bases, and 8 bases lay between the germline ends. Per the germline V gene, CDR1 is SQVTM and CDR2 is ANQGSEA. CDR3 region: CSVSRSSYNSPLHF. The DNA for the CDR3 is TGCAGCGTTTCACGGAGCTCCTATAATTCACCCCTCCACTTT.

The rearrangement joins TRBV10-1 to TRBJ1-3, with D perhaps matching TRBD1 (6 bases). Germline V lookup: CDR1 WNHNN, CDR2 SYGVQD (reference sequence). Deletions cut 3 bases from V and 4 bases from J, with 13 bases between. The CDR3 is made up of 15 amino acids. The DNA of the CDR3 is TGCGCCAGCAGTGACTTTGGGACATCAGGAAACACCATATATTTT. As protein: CASSDFGTSGNTIYF.

This clone came up once. The chain recombines TRBV27 with TRBJ2-3; 7 nucleotides align to TRBD2. CDR1 MNHEY and CDR2 SMNVEV come from the germline V gene (reference sequence). The trim removed 4 bases at V and 0 bases at J, leaving 13 bases unmatched. The CDR3 spans 18 residues. CDR3 DNA: TGTGCCAGCAGTTGGGTTGGGCCTAGCGGTTCTAGCACAGATACGCAGTATTTT. This translates into CASSWVGPSGSSTDTQYF.

The chain has TRBV29-1 and TRBJ1-5, with D tentatively TRBD1 (6 bases). In germline, CDR1 is SQVTM, CDR2 ANQGSEA. Trimming left V 6 bases short and J 3 bases short, with 12 bases between. This CDR3 is 13 amino acids long. DNA for the CDR3: TGCAGCGTCAAGGACAGCCACAATCAGCCCCAGCATTTT. The encoded protein is CSVKDSHNQPQHF.

The rearrangement joins TRBV18 to TRBJ1-1, with 7 bases identical to TRBD1. The J segment lost 11 bases and the V segment lost 5 bases, leaving 14 bases of the junction unmatched. Germline V gives CDR1 KGHSH, CDR2 LQKENI. CDR3 size: 14 residues. DNA of the CDR3: TGTGCCAGCTCATCCGGAACAGGGGAATGGAAGGCTTTCTTT. Translation gives CASSSGTGEWKAFF.

The rearrangement links TRBV12-3 or TRBV12-4 to TRBJ2-3, with 7 positions matching TRBD2. The V segment lost 5 bases and the J segment 2 bases; nucleotides outside the gene matches: 1. The CDR3 covers 13 residues. CDR3 sequence: CASSRDYTDTQYF. The CDR3 DNA reads TGTGCCAGCAGTCGGGACTACACAGATACGCAGTATTTT.

The chain employs TRBV14 and TRBJ2-1, with 8 bases matching TRBD2. V lost 4 bases, J lost 3 bases, and 8 bases stayed unmatched. This CDR3 contains 16 residues. CDR1 SGHDN and CDR2 FVKESK come from the germline V gene. CDR3 in DNA: TGTGCCAGCAGCCCTTCCGGGACTAGGGACTACAATGAGCAGTTCTTC. This sequence encodes CASSPSGTRDYNEQFF. The full variable domain, rest sourced from reference TRBV14 and TRBJ2-1, is EAGVTQFPSHSVIEKGQTVTLRCDPISGHDNLYWYRRVMGKEIKFLLHFVKESKQDESGMPNNRFLAERTGGTYSTLKVQPAELEDSGVYFCASSPSGTRDYNEQFFGPGTRLTVL.

The chain recombines TRBV6-5 with TRBJ2-1; TRBD2 matches 7 bases. The CDR3 extends over 14 amino acids. The V gene end was trimmed by 5 bases and the J gene end by 6 bases; junction bases not matched to a gene: 7. In germline, CDR1 is MNHEY, CDR2 SVGAGI. In nucleotides, the CDR3 is TGTGCCAGCAGTAAAACTAGCGTCGGCAATGAGCAGTTCTTC. Protein sequence: CASSKTSVGNEQFF.

The gene calls are TRBV6-2 or TRBV6-3 and TRBJ2-7, with 7 positions matching TRBD2. The V and J ends lost 5 bases and 3 bases, in that order; junction bases with no gene match: 13. There are 16 residues in the CDR3. The V gene's germline CDR1 is MNHEY and CDR2 SVGEGT. In DNA form, the CDR3 reads TGTGCCAGCAGTCCACCCGTGACTAGCAACTTCTACGAGCAGTACTTC. Translating it yields CASSPPVTSNFYEQYF.

V and J are TRBV5-4 and TRBJ1-4, with 10 bases identical to TRBD1. CDR1 is SGHNT, CDR2 YYREEE, per germline (reference sequence). The CDR3 runs to 15 residues. The J segment lost 8 bases and the V segment lost 4 bases, leaving 8 bases of the junction unmatched. The CDR3 loop is CASSAGTGEWEKLFF. In nucleotides, the CDR3 is TGTGCCAGCAGCGCAGGGACAGGGGAATGGGAAAAACTGTTTTTT. Filled out from reference TRBV5-4 and TRBJ1-4, the complete variable domain reads ETGVTQSPTHLIKTRGQQVTLRCSSQSGHNTVSWYQQALGQGPQFIFQYYREEENGRGNFPPRFSGLQFPNYSSELNVNALELDDSALYLCASSAGTGEWEKLFFGSGTQLSVL.

This rearrangement joins TRBV19 to TRBJ2-7; weak D call: TRBD2 (6 bases). Trimming shortened V by 4 bases and J by 2 bases, and 12 bases separated the two germline ends. Germline-derived CDR1 and CDR2 are LNHDA and SQIVND (reference sequence). The CDR3 runs 14 residues. This CDR3 is CASSSPGATYEQYF. CDR3 DNA: TGTGCCAGTAGTAGTCCGGGAGCTACCTACGAGCAGTACTTC.

This rearrangement joins TRBV3-1 (or the pseudogene TRBV3-2) to TRBJ1-1; weak D call: TRBD1 (5 bases). The CDR3 is 17 residues long. Germline V gene sequence: CDR1 LGHDT, CDR2 YNNKEL (reference sequence). V was pared by 4 bases and J by 3 bases, with 21 bases between. In DNA, the CDR3 is TGTGCCAGCAGCCGACCCCGACGCAGGGTCTTAGACACTGAAGCTTTCTTT. It specifies CASSRPRRRVLDTEAFF.

CDR3 sequence reads: CASSARQGSISTSGANVLTF. The CDR3 nucleotides are TGTGCCAGCAGCGCGAGACAGGGGTCAATTTCGACCTCTGGGGCCAACGTCCTGACTTTC. The rearrangement uses TRBV7-3 and TRBJ2-6; 8 bases match TRBD1. V was clipped by 5 bases and J by 0 bases; unmatched bases: 15. CDR1 and CDR2 from the germline V gene are SGHTA and FQGTGA. The CDR3 extends over 20 amino acids.

V is TRBV11-3 and J is TRBJ2-7; 12 nucleotides match TRBD2. This CDR3 contains 14 residues. With 5 bases clipped from V and 7 bases from J, the junction kept 6 bases outside the gene matches. In germline, CDR1 is SGHNT, CDR2 YENEEA. CDR3 amino acids: CASSKTSGGTEQYF. CDR3 DNA sequence: TGTGCCAGCAGCAAGACTAGCGGGGGTACTGAGCAGTACTTC.

This chain links TRBV24-1 with TRBJ2-3; maybe TRBD2 (6 bases). The CDR3 contains 16 residues. With 4 bases removed from V and 0 bases from J, the gap between germline ends came to 13 bases. The germline V gene encodes CDR1 KGHDR and CDR2 SFDVKD. CDR3 nucleotide sequence: TGTGCCACCAGTGACTTCAGGAGGGCGAGCACAGATACGCAGTATTTT. Amino acid sequence: CATSDFRRASTDTQYF.

The chain combines TRBV19 with TRBJ1-5, with D perhaps matching TRBD1 (6 bases). The V gene lost 4 bases and the J gene lost 3 bases, with 16 bases spanning the gap. The CDR3 sequence is 16 residues long. Germline V gene sequence: CDR1 LNHDA, CDR2 SQIVND (reference sequence). CDR3 residues: CASSTLTRGNNQPQHF. As DNA, the CDR3 is TGTGCCAGTAGTACCCTAACCAGGGGAAACAATCAGCCCCAGCATTTT.

The V gene is TRBV6-5, the J gene TRBJ2-7, with 9 bases fitting TRBD2. The germline V gene has CDR1 MNHEY and CDR2 SVGAGI. The CDR3 sequence is 14 residues long. J gave up 5 bases and V 5 bases, and 7 bases lay outside the gene matches. CDR3 sequence reads: CASSLRSGRNEQYF. The CDR3 nucleotides are TGTGCCAGCAGTCTAAGGAGCGGGAGGAACGAGCAGTACTTC.

J is TRBJ2-5 and V is TRBV7-2; 7 bases agree with TRBD1. Germline lookup yields CDR1 SGHTA and CDR2 FQGNSA. This CDR3 is 16 amino acids long. V gave up 1 base and J gave up 1 base; unmatched junction bases: 6. The chain's CDR3 is CASSLGQTGLQETQYF. For the CDR3, the DNA is TGTGCCAGCAGCTTAGGACAGACAGGGCTCCAAGAGACCCAGTACTTC. The entire variable domain, with the rest obtained from reference TRBV7-2 and TRBJ2-5, is as follows: GAGVSQSPSNKVTEKGKDVELRCDPISGHTALYWYRQSLGQGLEFLIYFQGNSAPDKSGLPSDRFSAERTGGSVSTLTIQRTQQEDSAVYLCASSLGQTGLQETQYFGPGTRLLVL.